This entry features one TCR beta chain sequence. The antigen remains undetermined. A multiplex PCR was run with 60 Vbeta primers and 13 Jbeta primers. Sequencing used immunoSEQ multiplex PCR; TCRdb keeps in-frame clones, though not all of them. The sample lists roughly 130,000 clones, approximately 80% occurring once. The data derive from a study of cytomegalovirus exposure and HLA in healthy donors. On the study more broadly: There were approximately 80 million unique TCRs (from HLA-typed donors) in an early data release. Study observations and caveats: Highest at DRB1 and lowest at HLA-C, TCR association rates differed among HLA loci in a later analysis. Sequencing artifact likely explains a cluster of highly shared sequence variants. A later analysis found that most CMV-associated TCR beta chains appeared HLA-restricted.

What was sequenced was PBMCs. This TCR came from a human donor in good health.

The CDR3 protein is CASSSGLAGTYEQYF. The CDR3 DNA is TGTGCCAGCAGCTCCGGACTAGCGGGAACCTACGAGCAGTACTTC. The rearrangement links TRBV6-5 to TRBJ2-7; 12 bases align to TRBD2. V was pared by 6 bases and J by 2 bases, with 5 bases of the junction left unmatched. Per germline, CDR1 MNHEY and CDR2 SVGAGI. The CDR3 is 15 amino acids.